One and the same sample provided the 18 T cell receptor beta chains below, sequenced in a study of blood T cell repertoires in COVID-19. The data were produced by immunoSEQ multiplex PCR, yet TCRdb's version contains in-frame clones alone and is incomplete. The sample has hundreds of thousands of clones, approximately 92% seen once. Sequencing input: PBMCs or T cells enriched from blood (not recorded which). The receptor source for this set is a man younger than 35 who had recovered from COVID-19.

The V and J genes are TRBV27 and TRBJ1-2; tentative D call: TRBD1 (6 bases). The germline CDR1 and CDR2 sequences are MNHEY and SMNVEV (reference sequence). This CDR3 contains 13 residues. The V gene lost 5 bases and the J gene lost 4 bases, with 11 bases spanning the gap. CDR3 in amino acids: CASSITGRYGYTF. The CDR3 nucleotides are TGTGCCAGCAGTATCACAGGGCGCTATGGCTACACCTTC.

This chain uses TRBV7-9 with TRBJ1-5; possibly TRBD1 for D (5 bases). Between the trimmed V and J ends, which lost 6 bases and 4 bases, there was a span of 10 bases. From germline, CDR1 is SEHNR and CDR2 FQNEAQ (reference sequence). This CDR3 is 13 amino acids long. Here the CDR3 DNA reads TGTGCCAGCAGTGCCGCAGGGAATCAGCCCCAGCATTTT. Protein product: CASSAAGNQPQHF.

The V and J genes are TRBV24-1 and TRBJ2-1; 9 bases align to TRBD1. The V and J ends lost 4 bases and 5 bases, in that order; junction bases with no gene match: 2. The CDR3 loop spans 14 amino acids. Per the germline V gene, CDR1 is KGHDR and CDR2 is SFDVKD. CDR3 sequence reads: CATSDWDRDNEQFF. CDR3 coding DNA: TGTGCCACCAGTGACTGGGACAGGGACAATGAGCAGTTCTTC.

The chain employs TRBV27 and TRBJ2-5; 11 nucleotides match TRBD1. Germline CDR1 is MNHEY and CDR2 is SMNVEV (reference sequence). The CDR3 totals 15 residues. V was pared by 9 bases and J by 3 bases, with 9 bases of the junction left unmatched. CDR3 amino acids: CASLPRTGGEETQYF. CDR3 in DNA: TGTGCCAGTCTACCCCGGACAGGGGGCGAAGAGACCCAGTACTTC.

This chain uses TRBV19 with TRBJ1-1, with TRBD1 matching 9 bases. Germline loops: CDR1 LNHDA, CDR2 SQIVND (reference sequence). Trimming cost V 7 bases and J 2 bases; bases outside gene matches: 11. The CDR3 covers 16 residues. The CDR3 region has the DNA TGTGCCAGTACCGCCCGACAGGGGGTAGTAAACACTGAAGCTTTCTTT. It codes for CASTARQGVVNTEAFF.

The genes are TRBV6-2 or TRBV6-3 and TRBJ2-7; D is possibly TRBD2 (6 bases). Germline lookup yields CDR1 MNHEY and CDR2 SVGEGT. CDR3 length equals 15 residues. The V end was cut by 1 base, the J end by 3 bases, with 13 bases between. CDR3 sequence reads: CASSYFGGDLYEQYF. CDR3 nucleotide sequence: TGTGCCAGCAGTTACTTCGGCGGGGACCTCTACGAGCAGTACTTC.

This chain links TRBV5-1 with TRBJ1-1; a weak D match, TRBD1 (5 bases). V lost 4 bases and J 1 base, leaving 8 bases between the germline ends. Germline loops: CDR1 SGHRS, CDR2 YFSETQ. The CDR3 has 13 amino acids. This CDR3 is CASSIGQNTEAFF. The CDR3 DNA reads as TGCGCCAGCAGCATCGGACAGAACACTGAAGCTTTCTTT.

V and J are TRBV29-1 and TRBJ1-1; D call uncertain. CDR1 and CDR2 (germline): SQVTM, ANQGSEA. V dropped 6 bases and J dropped 1 base, with 15 bases sitting between them. The CDR3 totals 14 residues. The CDR3 sequence is CSVRTRLTNTEAFF. Written as DNA, the CDR3 is TGCAGCGTCCGAACAAGACTCACGAACACTGAAGCTTTCTTT.

The CDR3 DNA reads as TGTGCCAGCAGCCCCCCGGACAGGGGGGGCGGCTACACCTTC. Its translation is CASSPPDRGGGYTF. This chain connects TRBV3-1 (or the pseudogene TRBV3-2) to TRBJ1-2; 10 positions match TRBD1. After removal of 4 bases from V and 8 bases from J, the junction contained 7 bases not matched to a gene. Germline values: CDR1 LGHDT, CDR2 YNNKEL (reference sequence). This CDR3 contains 14 residues.

The chain uses TRBV3-1 (or the pseudogene TRBV3-2) and TRBJ1-2, with 8 bases fitting TRBD1. After removal of 4 bases from V and 3 bases from J, the junction contained 10 bases not matched to a gene. CDR1 is LGHDT, CDR2 YNNKEL, per germline (reference sequence). The CDR3 contains 16 residues. Written as DNA, the CDR3 is TGTGCCAGCAGCCCCCGGACAGGGCGAAGTGACTATGGCTACACCTTC. The encoded protein is CASSPRTGRSDYGYTF.

J is TRBJ2-7 and V is TRBV2; D not certain. CDR1 is SNHLY, CDR2 FYNNEI, per germline. V lost 3 bases and J 10 bases, leaving 13 bases between the germline ends. The CDR3 runs 12 residues. The CDR3 loop reads CASSDQANLQYF. Here the CDR3 DNA reads TGTGCCAGCAGTGATCAGGCGAACCTTCAGTACTTC.

The V call is TRBV25-1, the J call TRBJ1-5; D possibly corresponds to TRBD1 (6 bases). Trimming took off 4 bases at V and 7 bases at J, with 20 bases between the two ends. Germline lookup yields CDR1 MGHDK and CDR2 SYGVNS. The CDR3 length is 16 residues. The CDR3 sequence: CASSVKGVQGSQPQHF. The CDR3 DNA is TGTGCCAGCAGTGTAAAAGGAGTCCAGGGGTCGCAGCCCCAGCATTTT.

The CDR3 bases are TGTGCCAGCAGTGACCCAAAACACAGCAATAACTATGGCTACACCTTC. This encodes CASSDPKHSNNYGYTF. The gene calls are TRBV6-1 and TRBJ1-2, with unresolved D. V dropped 3 bases and J dropped 1 base, with 15 bases sitting between them. The CDR3 has 16 residues. CDR1 and CDR2 from the germline V gene are MNHNS and SASEGT.

This sequence joins TRBV28 and TRBJ2-7, with 7 bases that match TRBD2. In germline, CDR1 is MDHEN, CDR2 SYDVKM. The J segment lost 1 base and the V segment lost 3 bases, leaving 3 bases of the junction unmatched. The CDR3 consists of 14 residues. The CDR3 bases are TGTGCCAGCAGTTTGGGAGGGAAATCCTACGAGCAGTACTTC. This translates into CASSLGGKSYEQYF.

The chain combines TRBV10-3 with TRBJ2-2; TRBD2 aligns across 7 bases. CDR1 and CDR2 from the germline V gene are ENHRY and SYGVKD. Trimming cost V 4 bases and J 6 bases; bases outside gene matches: 11. This CDR3 region has 16 residues. The CDR3 nucleotides are TGTGCCATCAGTGGGGAGGGTCTCGTGTTGGCCGGGGAGCTGTTTTTT. Amino acid sequence: CAISGEGLVLAGELFF.

The V and J genes are TRBV14 and TRBJ1-1, with unresolved D. V was pared by 1 base and J by 10 bases, with 13 bases between. Germline-derived CDR1 and CDR2 are SGHDN and FVKESK. The CDR3 is 13 amino acids. CDR3 sequence: CASSQVEGARAFF. The CDR3 bases are TGTGCCAGCAGCCAAGTGGAGGGTGCGAGAGCTTTCTTT.

The CDR3 coding sequence is TGTGCCAGCACTACGGACAGGGGGCGAAGCTCCTATAATTCACCCCTCCACTTT. This gives the protein CASTTDRGRSSYNSPLHF. The chain employs TRBV7-2 and TRBJ1-6; 11 bases line up with TRBD1. CDR1 is SGHTA and CDR2 is FQGNSA in the germline V gene. V lost 7 bases, J lost 0 bases, and 8 bases stayed unmatched. The CDR3 sequence is 18 residues long.

This clone was seen once. The rearrangement joins TRBV5-5 to TRBJ2-7; 8 nucleotides align to TRBD2. J was trimmed by 2 bases and V by 4 bases; bases with no gene match: 11. The CDR3 runs to 16 residues. Looked up from germline, CDR1 is SGHKS and CDR2 is YYEKEE (reference sequence). The CDR3 spells CASSLPIERETYEQYF. CDR3 sequence (DNA): TGTGCCAGCAGCCTCCCCATCGAGCGGGAGACCTACGAGCAGTACTTC.